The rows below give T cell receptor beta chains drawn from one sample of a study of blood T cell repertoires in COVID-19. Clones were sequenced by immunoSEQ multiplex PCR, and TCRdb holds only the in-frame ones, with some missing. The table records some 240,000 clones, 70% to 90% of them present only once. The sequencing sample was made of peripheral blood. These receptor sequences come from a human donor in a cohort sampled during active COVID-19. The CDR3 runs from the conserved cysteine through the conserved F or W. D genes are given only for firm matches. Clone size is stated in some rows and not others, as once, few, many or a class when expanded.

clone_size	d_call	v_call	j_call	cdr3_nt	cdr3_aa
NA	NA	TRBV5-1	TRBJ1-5	TGCGCCAGCAGCTTGGGGGCAGGGAATAGCAATCAGCCCCAGCATTTT	CASSLGAGNSNQPQHF
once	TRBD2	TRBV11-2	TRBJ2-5	TGTGCCAGCAGCCGGGGGGGGGTTGAGACCCAGTACTTC	CASSRGGVETQYF
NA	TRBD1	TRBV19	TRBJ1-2	TGTGCCAGTAGTCCATGGACAGGAAAAACGGATGGCTACACCTTC	CASSPWTGKTDGYTF
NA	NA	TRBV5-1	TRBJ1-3	TGCGCCAGCAGCTTGGTCTCAGGGGCATACTCTGGAAACACCATATATTTT	CASSLVSGAYSGNTIYF
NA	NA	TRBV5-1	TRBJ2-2	TGCGCCAGCAGCTTTGAATCGGGGACCGGGGAGCTGTTTTTT	CASSFESGTGELFF
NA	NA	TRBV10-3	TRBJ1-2	TGTGCCATCAGTGACCGAGGAGGGAACTATGGCTACACCTTC	CAISDRGGNYGYTF
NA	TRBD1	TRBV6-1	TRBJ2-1	TGTGCCAGCAGTGTCCTACCGGGACAGGGTAAGAATGAGCAGTTCTTC	CASSVLPGQGKNEQFF
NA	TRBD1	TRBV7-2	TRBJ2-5	TGTGCCAGCAGCTTAGCGCGGGGACAGGTACAAGAGACCCAGTACTTC	CASSLARGQVQETQYF
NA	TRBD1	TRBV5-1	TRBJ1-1	TGCGCCAGCAGCCTACAGGGGGCTGGTGGGGACACTGAAGCTTTCTTT	CASSLQGAGGDTEAFF
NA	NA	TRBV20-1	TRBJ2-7	TGCAGTGCTAGTTCTGCGCTATCCTACGAGCAGTACTTC	CSASSALSYEQYF
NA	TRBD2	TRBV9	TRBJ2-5	TGTGCCAGCAGCGTAGAGGTAGCGGGACGGGTAGAGACCCAGTACTTC	CASSVEVAGRVETQYF
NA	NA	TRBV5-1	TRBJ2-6	TGCGCCAGCGCTAATTACTCTGGGGCCAACGTCCTGACTTTC	CASANYSGANVLTF
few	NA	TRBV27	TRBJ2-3	TGTGCCAGCAGTTTCAGGGGTGGCACAGATACGCAGTATTTT	CASSFRGGTDTQYF
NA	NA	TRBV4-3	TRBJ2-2	TGCGCCAGCAGCCAAGATGCTTCCGGGGATAAGCTGTTTTTT	CASSQDASGDKLFF
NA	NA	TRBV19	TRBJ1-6	TGTGCCAGTAGTATAGGGGTGACAGCCTTGTCACCCCTCCACTTT	CASSIGVTALSPLHF
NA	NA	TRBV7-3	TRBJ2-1	TGTGCCAGCAGCTTAAATCTCCAGGATGAGCAGTTCTTC	CASSLNLQDEQFF
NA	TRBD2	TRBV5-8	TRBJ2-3	TGTGCCAGCAGCCAGAGTCTAGCGGAGACTAGCACAGATACGCAGTATTTT	CASSQSLAETSTDTQYF
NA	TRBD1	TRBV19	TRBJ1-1	TGTGCCAGTACTCGGGACAGAAGTACTGAAGCTTTCTTT	CASTRDRSTEAFF
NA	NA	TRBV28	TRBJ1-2	TGTGCCAGCAGTTTACCCTCCCGGACAGCGGGCTACACCTTC	CASSLPSRTAGYTF
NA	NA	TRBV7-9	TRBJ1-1	TGTGCCAGCAGCTTAGTCTACAACACTGAAGCTTTCTTT	CASSLVYNTEAFF
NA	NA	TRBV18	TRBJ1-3	TGTGCCAGCTCACCCGGTAACACCATATATTTT	CASSPGNTIYF
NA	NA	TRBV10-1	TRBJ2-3	TGCGCCAGCAGTGAGCCCACAGGGTCCCGCACAGATACGCAGTATTTT	CASSEPTGSRTDTQYF
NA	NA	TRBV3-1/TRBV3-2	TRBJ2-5	TGTGCCAGCAGCCACGGGGGTGTTCGCGAGGAGACCCAGTACTTC	CASSHGGVREETQYF
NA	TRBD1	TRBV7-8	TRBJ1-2	TGTGCCAGCAGCCTACAGGGGGCGAGCTATGGCTACACCTTC	CASSLQGASYGYTF
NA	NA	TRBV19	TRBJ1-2	TGTGCCAGTAGTACCGGGTCGAGATATGGCTACACCTTC	CASSTGSRYGYTF
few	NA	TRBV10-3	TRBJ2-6	TGTGCCATCAGTGAGTATGGGGGCGCTTGGGCCGGGGCCAACGTCCTGACTTTC	CAISEYGGAWAGANVLTF
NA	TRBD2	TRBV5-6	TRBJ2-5	TGTGCCAGCAGCGAGACACTAGCGGTACTCCAAGAGACCCAGTACTTC	CASSETLAVLQETQYF
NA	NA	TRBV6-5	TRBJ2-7	TGTGCCAGCAGTTACCTTGCACCTACCTACGAGCAGTACTTC	CASSYLAPTYEQYF
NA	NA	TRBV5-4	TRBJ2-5	TGTGCCAGCAGCTTGGACCCAGGACAAGAGACCCAGTACTTC	CASSLDPGQETQYF
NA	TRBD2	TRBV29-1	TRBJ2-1	TGCAGCGGATCCGGGACTAGCGGTGCCAGGGAGCAGTTCTTC	CSGSGTSGAREQFF
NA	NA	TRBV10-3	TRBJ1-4	TGTGCCATCAGCCTGGGCGCAGGGGATGAAAAACTGTTTTTT	CAISLGAGDEKLFF
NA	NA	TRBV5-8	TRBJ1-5	TGTGCCAGCAGCTGGTTACCTTACAGGGAATCCCAGCATTTT	CASSWLPYRESQHF
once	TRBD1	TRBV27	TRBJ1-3	TGTGCCAGCAGTTCCTATCTCGACAGGGTAGCAGGAAACACCATATATTTT	CASSSYLDRVAGNTIYF
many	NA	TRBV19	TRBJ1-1	TGTGCCAGTAGTATAGTACGGAGCACTGAAGCTTTCTTT	CASSIVRSTEAFF
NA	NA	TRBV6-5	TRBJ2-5	TGTGCCAGCAGTCGGGGGTCTGAGGAGACCCAGTACTTC	CASSRGSEETQYF
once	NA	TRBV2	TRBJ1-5	TGTGCCAGCAGGCAGGATTATAGCAATCAGCCCCAGCATTTT	CASRQDYSNQPQHF
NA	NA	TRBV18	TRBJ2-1	TGTGCCAGCTCACCCTCCGGTCGTACTAGTACCTACAATGAGCAGTTCTTC	CASSPSGRTSTYNEQFF
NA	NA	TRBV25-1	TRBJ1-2	TGTGCCAGCTCTGGACAGACCCGGACTGGCTACACCTTC	CASSGQTRTGYTF
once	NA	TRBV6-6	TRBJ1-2	TGTGCCAGCAGTACAGGGTATGGCTACACCTTC	CASSTGYGYTF
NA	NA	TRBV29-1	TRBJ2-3	TGCACCGCCTCCACAGATACGCAGTATTTT	CTASTDTQYF
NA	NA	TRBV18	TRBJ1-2	TGTGCCAGCTCGCCAAACAAACAGGCTAACTATGGCTACACCTTC	CASSPNKQANYGYTF
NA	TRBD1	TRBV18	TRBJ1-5	TGTGCCAGCTCAATGACGCGGGACAGTAGCAATCAGCCCCAGCATTTT	CASSMTRDSSNQPQHF
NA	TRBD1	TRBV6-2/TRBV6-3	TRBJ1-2	TGTGCCAGCAGTGAGGACAGGGGGTACGGCTACACCTTC	CASSEDRGYGYTF
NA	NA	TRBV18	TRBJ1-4	TGTGCCAGCTCACCCGAAAGGGGATACACACAACTGTTTTTT	CASSPERGYTQLFF
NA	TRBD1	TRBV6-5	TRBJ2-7	TGTGCCAGCAGTTACTCAAGACAGGGAACCTACGAGCAGTACTTC	CASSYSRQGTYEQYF